This passage covers 21 T cell receptor beta chains from one sample sequenced in a study of vaccination and CD4 T cells after COVID-19. Sequenced with the Oncomine TCR Beta short-read assay was DNA taken from cultured CD4+ T cells. TCRdb re-called the PCR reads with MiXCR, one entry per CDR3 protein. Of about 10,000 distinct CDR3 sequences listed, 54% are singletons. Indicated treatment: approximately 10-day PBMC culture with coronavirus spike peptide pools or control peptides (ViraFEST assay). No antigen has been assigned to these receptors. The material sequenced was CD4+ T cells from blood, cultured in vitro. Receptors were obtained from a human donor who had recovered from COVID-19.

This clonotype turned up a few times. The chain joins TRBV7-9 to TRBJ1-1, with a tentative D call TRBD1 (6 bases). The CDR3 has 14 residues. Germline assignment: CDR1 SEHNR and CDR2 FQNEAQ (reference sequence). Deletions cut 5 bases from V and 5 bases from J, with 15 bases between. The CDR3 DNA follows: TGTGCCAGCAGCATCCGGGACATCGGAACTGAAGCTTTCTTT. It specifies CASSIRDIGTEAFF.

This clonotype was seen a few times. The V gene is TRBV24-1, the J gene TRBJ2-2, with D possibly matching TRBD2 (5 bases). The ends were cut back, 3 bases at V and 9 bases at J, with 22 bases in the middle. Germline V gene lookup returns CDR1 KGHDR and CDR2 SFDVKD. The CDR3 is made up of 17 amino acids. CDR3 residues: CATSDKTRTRVGRELFF. The CDR3 bases are TGTGCCACCAGTGATAAAACTAGAACACGAGTCGGGAGGGAGCTGTTTTTT.

The chain links TRBV5-1 to TRBJ2-3, with TRBD2 identical over 8 bases. With V trimmed by 0 bases and J by 2 bases, 8 bases remained unmatched. The germline V gene has CDR1 SGHRS and CDR2 YFSETQ. This CDR3 region has 17 residues. CDR3 loop: CASSLARLAGPTDTQYF. The CDR3 DNA reads as TGCGCCAGCAGCTTGGCCAGGCTAGCGGGCCCCACAGATACGCAGTATTTT.

The V and J genes are TRBV20-1 and TRBJ1-6; 8 nucleotides match TRBD1. There are 15 residues in the CDR3. The trim removed 5 bases at V and 12 bases at J, leaving 15 bases unmatched. Germline V CDR1 and CDR2: DFQATT, SNEGSKA (reference sequence). The CDR3 loop is CSAPIPTGATRPLHF. Here the CDR3 DNA reads TGCAGTGCTCCGATCCCGACAGGGGCGACGCGACCCCTCCACTTT.

The genes are TRBV6-1 and TRBJ2-3; D unresolved. CDR1 is MNHNS and CDR2 is SASEGT in the germline V gene. The germline V and J ends were trimmed by 6 bases and 1 base, with 11 bases remaining between them. CDR3 length: 14 residues. CDR3 DNA sequence: TGTGCCAGCAGGACGTTGGGCGGCACAGATACGCAGTATTTT. Protein sequence: CASRTLGGTDTQYF.

This clonotype was counted a single time. The J gene is TRBJ2-3, the V gene TRBV28; no clear D gene. Per germline, CDR1 MDHEN and CDR2 SYDVKM. Trimming pared 7 bases from V and 6 bases from J, leaving 17 bases between. The CDR3 sequence is 14 residues long. The CDR3 nucleotides read TGTGCCAGCATTTCCCGAGGTAGGGCCGATACGCAGTATTTT. Translating gives CASISRGRADTQYF.

This clonotype was observed a few times. This chain uses TRBV2 with TRBJ1-2, with D uncertain. The germline V and J ends were trimmed by 4 bases and 6 bases, with 9 bases remaining between them. Germline loops: CDR1 SNHLY, CDR2 FYNNEI. CDR3 size: 12 residues. The CDR3 nucleotides are TGTGCCAGCAGTGGCGAAGGGCATGGCTACACCTTC. This translates into CASSGEGHGYTF.

This clonotype turned up a few times. V and J are TRBV7-9 and TRBJ2-7; 7 positions agree with TRBD2. After removal of 3 bases from V and 3 bases from J, the junction contained 17 bases not matched to a gene. The CDR3 loop spans 18 amino acids. Germline CDR1 SEHNR, CDR2 FQNEAQ (reference sequence). This CDR3 reads CASSFRPVGGRRVYEQYF. The CDR3 region has the DNA TGTGCCAGCAGCTTTCGCCCAGTGGGCGGGAGACGGGTCTACGAGCAGTACTTC.

This chain links TRBV20-1 with TRBJ1-1; a possible D gene is TRBD1 (6 bases). Trimming removed 0 bases at V and 4 bases at J, with 9 bases between. Germline CDR1 is DFQATT and CDR2 is SNEGSKA (reference sequence). The CDR3 is 13 residues long. CDR3 loop: CSAREGGATEAFF. The CDR3, as DNA: TGCAGTGCTAGAGAGGGGGGGGCCACTGAAGCTTTCTTT.

This clonotype was seen a handful of times. The V and J genes are TRBV20-1 and TRBJ2-5, with 9 positions matching TRBD2. Germline CDR1 DFQATT, CDR2 SNEGSKA (reference sequence). V was pared by 6 bases and J by 3 bases, with 8 bases of the junction left unmatched. The CDR3 totals 14 residues. The CDR3 spells CSARRLAGKETQYF. CDR3 coding DNA: TGCAGTGCCAGGCGGCTAGCGGGGAAAGAGACCCAGTACTTC.

V and J are TRBV7-9 and TRBJ1-2; D may be TRBD1 (5 bases). Germline V gives CDR1 SEHNR, CDR2 FQNEAQ (reference sequence). The CDR3 consists of 13 residues. The germline V and J ends were trimmed by 5 bases and 7 bases, with 14 bases remaining between them. CDR3 coding DNA: TGTGCCAGCAGCCTCGCGCAGGGTGGTGGCTACACCTTC. Its translation: CASSLAQGGGYTF.

CDR3 sequence: CSARGEGGGYDYGYTF. The CDR3 DNA reads TGCAGTGCTAGAGGCGAGGGAGGGGGCTACGACTATGGCTACACCTTC. The chain couples TRBV20-1 to TRBJ1-2, with 7 bases lining up with TRBD1. V gave up 1 base and J gave up 3 bases; unmatched junction bases: 11. Germline lookup yields CDR1 DFQATT and CDR2 SNEGSKA (reference sequence). The CDR3 length is 16 residues.

In its sample, this clonotype was seen a few times. The CDR3 spells CASTGTGGKTQYF. The CDR3 region has the DNA TGTGCCAGCACGGGGACGGGGGGAAAGACCCAGTACTTC. The V call is TRBV25-1, the J call TRBJ2-5; 7 bases are shared with TRBD2. The germline CDR1 and CDR2 sequences are MGHDK and SYGVNS. V shed 7 bases and J 6 bases; nucleotides not matched to a gene: 8. The CDR3 totals 13 residues. The full variable domain, with the rest looked up from reference TRBV25-1 and TRBJ2-5, is EADIYQTPRYLVIGTGKKITLECSQTMGHDKMYWYQQDPGMELHLIHYSYGVNSTEKGDLSSESTVSRIRTEHFPLTLESARPSHTSQYLCASTGTGGKTQYFGPGTRLLVL.

The chain recombines TRBV5-1 with TRBJ2-7; D ambiguous. V was shortened by 4 bases and J by 1 base, with 12 bases between the two germline ends. Germline CDR1 is SGHRS and CDR2 is YFSETQ. The CDR3 extends over 14 amino acids. The CDR3 region is CASSPLLGSYEQYF. CDR3 coding DNA: TGCGCCAGCAGCCCGTTGCTGGGTTCCTACGAGCAGTACTTC. Variable domain in full (rest from reference TRBV5-1 and TRBJ2-7): KAGVTQTPRYLIKTRGQQVTLSCSPISGHRSVSWYQQTPGQGLQFLFEYFSETQRNKGNFPGRFSGRQFSNSRSEMNVSTLELGDSALYLCASSPLLGSYEQYFGPGTRLTVT.

This clonotype appeared a few times. The chain links TRBV6-1 to TRBJ1-5; no firm D call. CDR3 size: 13 residues. Germline V lookup: CDR1 MNHNS, CDR2 SASEGT. Trimming removed 8 bases from V and 3 bases from J, with 11 bases in between. The DNA of the CDR3 is TGTGCCAGCGGACGGTCCTACAATCAGCCCCAGCATTTT. Amino acids: CASGRSYNQPQHF.

This clonotype came up a few times. The rearrangement joins TRBV19 to TRBJ1-1; TRBD1 matches at 11 bases. Germline CDR1 reads LNHDA; CDR2 reads SQIVND (reference sequence). With V trimmed by 6 bases and J by 2 bases, 2 bases remained unmatched. The CDR3 runs 14 residues. CDR3 sequence reads: CASSWTGGNTEAFF. The CDR3 DNA sequence: TGTGCCAGTAGCTGGACAGGGGGCAACACTGAAGCTTTCTTT.

The rearrangement links TRBV27 to TRBJ2-1; weak D call: TRBD2 (6 bases). This CDR3 has 14 residues. Germline V CDR1 and CDR2: MNHEY, SMNVEV (reference sequence). V dropped 5 bases and J dropped 4 bases, with 12 bases sitting between them. This CDR3 is CASSPSTRYNEQFF. The CDR3 DNA reads as TGTGCCAGCAGTCCGTCGACTAGATACAATGAGCAGTTCTTC.

The sample holds a few counts of this clonotype. The rearrangement links TRBV20-1 to TRBJ2-1; 7 bases map to TRBD2. From germline, CDR1 is DFQATT and CDR2 SNEGSKA (reference sequence). V was clipped by 8 bases and J by 2 bases; unmatched bases: 9. The CDR3 loop spans 14 amino acids. The CDR3 reads CSPYAGETYNEQFF. The CDR3 nucleotides are TGCAGTCCATACGCGGGAGAAACCTACAATGAGCAGTTCTTC.

V is TRBV20-1 and J is TRBJ2-1; D gene unclear. The CDR3 is 16 amino acids. V lost 6 bases to trimming and J lost 0 bases, with 18 bases between them. CDR1 is DFQATT, CDR2 SNEGSKA, per germline (reference sequence). The CDR3 reads CSATMTGSSSYNEQFF. The DNA for the CDR3 is TGCAGTGCCACAATGACCGGGTCAAGCTCCTACAATGAGCAGTTCTTC.

The chain joins TRBV19 to TRBJ1-2; tentative D call: TRBD1 (6 bases). The CDR3 runs to 13 residues. The germline CDR1 and CDR2 sequences are LNHDA and SQIVND (reference sequence). Trimming pared 3 bases from V and 7 bases from J, leaving 12 bases between. The CDR3 sequence: CASSIVTGSGYTF. CDR3 coding DNA: TGTGCCAGTAGTATCGTAACAGGGAGTGGCTACACCTTC.

V usage is TRBV2 and J usage is TRBJ2-3; TRBD1 might be the D (6 bases). The CDR3 spans 16 residues. In germline, CDR1 is SNHLY, CDR2 FYNNEI. Trimming left V 6 bases short and J 3 bases short, with 19 bases between. This CDR3 reads CASRGRRDTGTDTQYF. DNA for the CDR3: TGTGCCAGCAGGGGACGACGGGACACGGGAACAGATACGCAGTATTTT.